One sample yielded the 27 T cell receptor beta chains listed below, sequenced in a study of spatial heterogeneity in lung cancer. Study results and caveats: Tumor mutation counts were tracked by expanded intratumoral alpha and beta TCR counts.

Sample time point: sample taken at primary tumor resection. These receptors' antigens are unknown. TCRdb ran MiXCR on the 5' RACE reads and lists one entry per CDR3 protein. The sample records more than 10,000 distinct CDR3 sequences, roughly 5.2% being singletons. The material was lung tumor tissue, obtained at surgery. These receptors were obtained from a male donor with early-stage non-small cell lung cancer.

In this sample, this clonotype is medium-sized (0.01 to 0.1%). The CDR3 region is CASSLGLAARGEQFF. The DNA of the CDR3 is TGTGCCAGCAGTTTAGGACTAGCGGCTAGGGGTGAGCAGTTCTTC. V and J are TRBV12-3 or TRBV12-4 and TRBJ2-1; 9 bases agree with TRBD2. The CDR3 is 15 amino acids. V gave up 1 base and J gave up 9 bases; unmatched junction bases: 7.

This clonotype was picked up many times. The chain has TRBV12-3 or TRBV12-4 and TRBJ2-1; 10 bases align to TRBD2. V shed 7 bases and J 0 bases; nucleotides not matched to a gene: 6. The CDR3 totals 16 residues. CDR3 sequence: CASIARLAGSYNEQFF. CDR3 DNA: TGTGCCAGCATAGCCAGACTAGCGGGCTCCTACAATGAGCAGTTCTTC.

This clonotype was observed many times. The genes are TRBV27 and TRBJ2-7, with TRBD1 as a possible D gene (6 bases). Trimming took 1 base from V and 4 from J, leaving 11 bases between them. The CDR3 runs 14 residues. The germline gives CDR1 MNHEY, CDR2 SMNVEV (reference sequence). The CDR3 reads CASSLFQGLYEQYF. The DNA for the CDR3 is TGTGCCAGCAGTTTATTTCAGGGGCTATACGAGCAGTACTTC.

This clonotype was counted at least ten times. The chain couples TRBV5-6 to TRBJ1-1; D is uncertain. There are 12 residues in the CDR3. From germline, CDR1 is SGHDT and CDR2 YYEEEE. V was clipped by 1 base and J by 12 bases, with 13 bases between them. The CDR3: CASSLWSTGSFF. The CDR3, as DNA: TGTGCCAGCAGCTTGTGGTCAACGGGGTCTTTCTTT.

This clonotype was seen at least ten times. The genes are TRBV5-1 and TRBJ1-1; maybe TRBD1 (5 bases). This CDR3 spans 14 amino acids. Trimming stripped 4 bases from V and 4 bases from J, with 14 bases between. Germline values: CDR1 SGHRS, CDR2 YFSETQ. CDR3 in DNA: TGCGCCAGCAGCACCGGGACTCCGGGCACTGAAGCTTTCTTT. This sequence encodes CASSTGTPGTEAFF. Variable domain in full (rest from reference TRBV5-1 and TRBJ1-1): KAGVTQTPRYLIKTRGQQVTLSCSPISGHRSVSWYQQTPGQGLQFLFEYFSETQRNKGNFPGRFSGRQFSNSRSEMNVSTLELGDSALYLCASSTGTPGTEAFFGQGTRLTVV.

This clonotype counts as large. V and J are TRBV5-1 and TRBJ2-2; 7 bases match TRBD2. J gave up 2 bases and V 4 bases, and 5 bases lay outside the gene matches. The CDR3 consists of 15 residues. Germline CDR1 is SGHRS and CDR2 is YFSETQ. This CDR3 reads CASSPGTTNTGELFF. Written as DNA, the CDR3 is TGCGCCAGCAGCCCAGGGACTACTAACACCGGGGAGCTGTTTTTT.

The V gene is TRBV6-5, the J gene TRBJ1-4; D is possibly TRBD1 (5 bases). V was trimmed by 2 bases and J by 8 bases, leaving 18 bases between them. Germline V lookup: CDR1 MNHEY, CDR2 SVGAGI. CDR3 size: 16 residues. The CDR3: CASSYGGRGGGEKLFF. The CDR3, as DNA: TGTGCCAGCAGTTACGGGGGTCGCGGGGGTGGAGAAAAACTGTTTTTT.

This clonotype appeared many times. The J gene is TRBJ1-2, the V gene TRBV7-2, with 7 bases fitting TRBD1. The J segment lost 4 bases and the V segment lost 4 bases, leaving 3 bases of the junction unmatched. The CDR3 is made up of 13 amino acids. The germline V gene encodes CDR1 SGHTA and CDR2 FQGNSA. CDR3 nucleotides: TGTGCCAGCAGCTCACAGGGGAGCTATGGCTACACCTTC. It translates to CASSSQGSYGYTF.

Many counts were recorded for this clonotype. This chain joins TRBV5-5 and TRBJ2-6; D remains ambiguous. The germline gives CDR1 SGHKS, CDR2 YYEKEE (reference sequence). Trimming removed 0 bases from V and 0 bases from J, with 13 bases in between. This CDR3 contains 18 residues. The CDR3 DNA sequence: TGTGCCAGCAGCTTGGGAGGCACCGATTTCTCTGGGGCCAACGTCCTGACTTTC. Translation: CASSLGGTDFSGANVLTF.

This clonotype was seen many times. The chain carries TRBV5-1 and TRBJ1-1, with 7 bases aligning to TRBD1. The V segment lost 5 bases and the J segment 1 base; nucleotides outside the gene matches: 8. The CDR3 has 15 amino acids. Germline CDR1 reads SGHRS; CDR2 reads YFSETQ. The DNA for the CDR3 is TGCGCCAGCAGACGTACGGGACAGCCGAACACTGAAGCTTTCTTT. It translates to CASRRTGQPNTEAFF.

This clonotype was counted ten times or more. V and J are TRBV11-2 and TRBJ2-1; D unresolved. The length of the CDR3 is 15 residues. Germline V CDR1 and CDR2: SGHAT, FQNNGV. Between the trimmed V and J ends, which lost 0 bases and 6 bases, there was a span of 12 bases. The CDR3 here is CASSLDPLTGNEQFF. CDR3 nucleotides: TGTGCCAGCAGCTTAGATCCGCTGACGGGCAATGAGCAGTTCTTC.

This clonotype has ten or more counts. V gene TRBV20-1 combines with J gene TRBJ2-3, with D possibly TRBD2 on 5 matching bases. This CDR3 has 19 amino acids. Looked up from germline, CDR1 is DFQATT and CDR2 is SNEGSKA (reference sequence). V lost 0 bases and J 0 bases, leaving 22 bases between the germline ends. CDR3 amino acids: CSARDFSMVGRDSTDTQYF. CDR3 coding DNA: TGCAGTGCTAGAGATTTCTCCATGGTCGGCCGGGATAGCACAGATACGCAGTATTTT.

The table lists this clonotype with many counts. CDR3 in DNA: TGTGCCAGCGGTCGGTTTAGCGGCTCGAACACCGGGGAGCTGTTTTTT. Translating gives CASGRFSGSNTGELFF. The chain has TRBV7-2 and TRBJ2-2; D is perhaps TRBD2 (6 bases). CDR3 length equals 16 residues. The V gene lost 8 bases and the J gene lost 0 bases, with 16 bases spanning the gap. The germline V gene has CDR1 SGHTA and CDR2 FQGNSA.

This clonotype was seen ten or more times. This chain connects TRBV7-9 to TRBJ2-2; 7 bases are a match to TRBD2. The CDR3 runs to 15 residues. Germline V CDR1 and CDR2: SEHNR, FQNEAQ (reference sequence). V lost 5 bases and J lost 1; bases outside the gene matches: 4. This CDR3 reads CASSPKRENTGELFF. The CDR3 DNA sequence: TGTGCCAGCAGCCCTAAGCGGGAGAACACCGGGGAGCTGTTTTTT.

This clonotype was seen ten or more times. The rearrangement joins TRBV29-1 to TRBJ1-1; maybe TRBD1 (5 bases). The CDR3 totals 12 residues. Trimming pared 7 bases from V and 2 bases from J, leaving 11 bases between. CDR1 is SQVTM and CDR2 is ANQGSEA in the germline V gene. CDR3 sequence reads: CSARGLNTEAFF. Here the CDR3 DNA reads TGCAGCGCTAGGGGACTTAACACTGAAGCTTTCTTT.

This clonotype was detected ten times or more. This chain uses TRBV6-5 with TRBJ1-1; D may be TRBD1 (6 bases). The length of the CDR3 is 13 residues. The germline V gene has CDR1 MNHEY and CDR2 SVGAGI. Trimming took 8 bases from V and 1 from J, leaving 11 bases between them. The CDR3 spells CASHWTENTEAFF. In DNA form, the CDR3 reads TGTGCCAGCCACTGGACAGAGAACACTGAAGCTTTCTTT.

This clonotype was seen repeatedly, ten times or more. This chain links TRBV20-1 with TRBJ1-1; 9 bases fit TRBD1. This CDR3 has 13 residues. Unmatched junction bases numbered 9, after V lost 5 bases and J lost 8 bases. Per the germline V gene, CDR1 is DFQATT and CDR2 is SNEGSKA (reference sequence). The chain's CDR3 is CSASSDRGVEAFF. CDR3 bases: TGCAGTGCTTCTTCGGACAGGGGAGTCGAAGCTTTCTTT.

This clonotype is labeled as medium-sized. The CDR3 nucleotides are TGTGCCAGCAGCTGGAGGACAGGGGCAAACACCATATATTTT. Translating gives CASSWRTGANTIYF. The V and J genes are TRBV5-6 and TRBJ1-3, with 9 bases identical to TRBD1. The CDR3 contains 14 residues. Germline V gene lookup returns CDR1 SGHDT and CDR2 YYEEEE. The V and J ends lost 3 bases and 6 bases, in that order; junction bases with no gene match: 4.

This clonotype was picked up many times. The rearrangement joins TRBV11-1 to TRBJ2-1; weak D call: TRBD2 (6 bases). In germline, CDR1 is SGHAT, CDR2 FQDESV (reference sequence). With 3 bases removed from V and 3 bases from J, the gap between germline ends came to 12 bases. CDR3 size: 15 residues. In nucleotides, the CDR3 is TGTGCCAGCAGCTTGGAGGGTAGCGGCTACAATGAGCAGTTCTTC. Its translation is CASSLEGSGYNEQFF.

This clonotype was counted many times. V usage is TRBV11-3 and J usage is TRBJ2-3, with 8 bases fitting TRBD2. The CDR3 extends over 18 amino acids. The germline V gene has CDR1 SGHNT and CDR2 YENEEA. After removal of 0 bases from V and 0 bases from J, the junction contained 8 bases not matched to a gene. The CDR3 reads CASSLESPASGSTDTQYF. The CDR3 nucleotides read TGTGCCAGCAGCTTAGAGTCCCCGGCTAGCGGGAGCACAGATACGCAGTATTTT.

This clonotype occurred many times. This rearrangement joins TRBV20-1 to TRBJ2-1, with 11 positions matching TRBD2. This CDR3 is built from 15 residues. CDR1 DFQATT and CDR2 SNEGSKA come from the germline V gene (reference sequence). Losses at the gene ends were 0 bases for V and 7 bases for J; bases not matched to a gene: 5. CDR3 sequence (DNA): TGCAGTGCTAGAGATTCGGCTAGCGGGAGGAATGAGCAGTTCTTC. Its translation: CSARDSASGRNEQFF.

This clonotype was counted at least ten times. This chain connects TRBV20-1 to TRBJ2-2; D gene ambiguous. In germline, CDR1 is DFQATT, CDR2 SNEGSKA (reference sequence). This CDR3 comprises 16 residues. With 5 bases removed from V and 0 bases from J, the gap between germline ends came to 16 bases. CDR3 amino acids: CSAPSLDGSNTGELFF. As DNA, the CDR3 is TGCAGTGCTCCTTCCCTGGACGGCTCGAACACCGGGGAGCTGTTTTTT.

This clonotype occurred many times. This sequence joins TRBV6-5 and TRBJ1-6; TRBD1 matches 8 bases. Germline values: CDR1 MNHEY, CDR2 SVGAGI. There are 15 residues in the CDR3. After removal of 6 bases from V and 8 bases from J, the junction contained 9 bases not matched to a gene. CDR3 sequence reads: CASRITGGPYSPLHF. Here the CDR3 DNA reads TGTGCCAGCAGGATTACAGGGGGTCCGTATTCACCCCTCCACTTT.

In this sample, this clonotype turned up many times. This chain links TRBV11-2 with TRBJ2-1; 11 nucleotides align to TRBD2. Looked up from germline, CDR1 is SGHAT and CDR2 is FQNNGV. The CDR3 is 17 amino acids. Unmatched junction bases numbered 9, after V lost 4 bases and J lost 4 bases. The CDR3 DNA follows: TGTGCCAGCAGCTCGATAGTAGCGGGGGGGCGTTACAATGAGCAGTTCTTC. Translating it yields CASSSIVAGGRYNEQFF. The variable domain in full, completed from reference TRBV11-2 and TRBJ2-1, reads EAGVAQSPRYKIIEKRQSVAFWCNPISGHATLYWYQQILGQGPKLLIQFQNNGVVDDSQLPKDRFSAERLKGVDSTLKIQPAKLEDSAVYLCASSSIVAGGRYNEQFFGPGTRLTVL.

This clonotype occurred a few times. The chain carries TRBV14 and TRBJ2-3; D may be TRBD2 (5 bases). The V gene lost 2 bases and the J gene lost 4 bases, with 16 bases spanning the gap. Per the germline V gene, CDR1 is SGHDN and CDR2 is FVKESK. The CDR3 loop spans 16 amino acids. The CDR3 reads CASSQPLLGRPDTQYF. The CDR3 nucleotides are TGTGCCAGCAGCCAACCTCTACTAGGACGCCCAGATACGCAGTATTTT. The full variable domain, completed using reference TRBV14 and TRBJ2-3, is EAGVTQFPSHSVIEKGQTVTLRCDPISGHDNLYWYRRVMGKEIKFLLHFVKESKQDESGMPNNRFLAERTGGTYSTLKVQPAELEDSGVYFCASSQPLLGRPDTQYFGPGTRLTVL.

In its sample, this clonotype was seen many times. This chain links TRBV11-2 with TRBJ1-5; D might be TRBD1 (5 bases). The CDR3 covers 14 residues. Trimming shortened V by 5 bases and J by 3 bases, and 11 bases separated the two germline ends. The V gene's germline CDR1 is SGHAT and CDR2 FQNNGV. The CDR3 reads CASSPGTSNQPQHF. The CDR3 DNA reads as TGTGCCAGCAGCCCCGGGACCTCCAATCAGCCCCAGCATTTT.

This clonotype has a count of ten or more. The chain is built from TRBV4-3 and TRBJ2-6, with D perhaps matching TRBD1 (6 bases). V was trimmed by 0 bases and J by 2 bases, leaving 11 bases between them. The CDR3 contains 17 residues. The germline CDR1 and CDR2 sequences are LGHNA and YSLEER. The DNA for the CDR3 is TGCGCCAGCAGCCAAGATAAACAGGGTGCTGGGGCCAACGTCCTGACTTTC. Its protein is CASSQDKQGAGANVLTF.